This T cell receptor (beta chain) was identified during a study of shared T cell receptors in the human thymus. V dropped 5 bases and J dropped 6 bases, with 19 bases sitting between them. Per the germline V gene, CDR1 is SGHVT and CDR2 is SQSDAQ. The CDR3 is 15 residues long. Generated by immunoSEQ multiplex PCR, the TCRdb table keeps only in-frame clones and is missing some. The profile shows approximately 660,000 clones, around 89% of them singletons. These data are also associated with another study on human thymus T cells. That work adds: Those donating were healthy Finnish infants in corrective surgery for congenital heart defects. Resections that were taken during corrective heart surgery supplied the thymus tissue. Gene usage (both V and J) appeared biased in thymic and blood repertoires. Unrelated individuals were reported by related research to share highly overlapping thymic repertoires.

The sequenced material came from thymocytes. V gene TRBV7-4 combines with J gene TRBJ1-1; TRBD1 might be the D (6 bases). The TCR comes from a boy younger than two with a congenital heart defect. The CDR3 DNA reads TGTGCCAGCAGCCCCGCCGGGGGGGGCCAGGCTGAAGCTTTCTTT. As protein: CASSPAGGGQAEAFF.